Below, 16 T cell receptor beta chains from the same sample are listed, as sequenced in a study of OX40 agonist ivuxolimab in advanced cancers. The method was immunoSEQ multiplex PCR; TCRdb's version includes in-frame clones alone and lacks a portion of them. The data hold 60,000 or so clones, with 89% observed a single time. Sequences were derived from CD4+ or CD8+ T cells sorted from blood, sampled in a trial of the OX40 agonist ivuxolimab. The receptors shown here come from an adult with an advanced solid tumor such as melanoma, head and neck, liver or kidney cancer.

This clone was seen a single time. The chain carries TRBV25-1 and TRBJ1-3; D gene unclear. Germline V gene lookup returns CDR1 MGHDK and CDR2 SYGVNS. The CDR3 is 15 residues long. The V gene lost 6 bases and the J gene lost 0 bases, with 12 bases spanning the gap. The CDR3 nucleotides read TGTGCCAGCAGGTCGGTTTGGAGCTCTGGAAACACCATATATTTT. Its protein product is CASRSVWSSGNTIYF.

In this sample, this clone turned up a few times. This chain connects TRBV27 to TRBJ2-3, with unresolved D. V gave up 3 bases and J gave up 4 bases, with 8 bases separating them. Germline lookup yields CDR1 MNHEY and CDR2 SMNVEV (reference sequence). The CDR3 is made up of 13 amino acids. CDR3 region: CASSFLSSDTQYF. DNA of the CDR3: TGTGCCAGCAGTTTCCTTTCTTCAGATACGCAGTATTTT.

This clone is a singleton in its sample. The CDR3 is CASSDRGLFDEQFF. The CDR3 DNA is TGCGCCAGCAGTGACAGGGGGCTTTTCGATGAGCAGTTCTTC. This chain uses TRBV10-2 with TRBJ2-1, with 8 bases that match TRBD1. Germline lookup yields CDR1 WSHSY and CDR2 SAAADI. Unmatched junction bases numbered 6, after V lost 3 bases and J lost 8 bases. The CDR3 spans 14 residues.

The chain has TRBV27 and TRBJ2-1, with unresolved D. V shed 0 bases and J shed 3 bases, with 9 bases lying between them. Germline CDR1 and CDR2: MNHEY and SMNVEV (reference sequence). The CDR3 has 15 amino acids. CDR3 nucleotide sequence: TGTGCCAGCAGTTTATCGTGGGATGTCTACAATGAGCAGTTCTTC. Translated: CASSLSWDVYNEQFF.

The V and J genes are TRBV27 and TRBJ2-1; 8 bases are shared with TRBD2. V trimming: 3 bases; J trimming: 1 base; junction bases outside the gene matches: 11. In germline, CDR1 is MNHEY, CDR2 SMNVEV (reference sequence). The CDR3 has 18 residues. The CDR3 DNA reads TGTGCCAGCAGTTTCGGCCAGGGACTAGGGTTGTCCTACAATGAGCAGTTCTTC. Translation gives CASSFGQGLGLSYNEQFF.

This chain links TRBV14 with TRBJ1-1; D is possibly TRBD1 (5 bases). CDR3 size: 14 residues. Trimming left V 3 bases short and J 3 bases short, with 11 bases between. Germline assignment: CDR1 SGHDN and CDR2 FVKESK. CDR3 sequence: CASSHRGFDTEAFF. CDR3 nucleotides: TGTGCCAGCAGCCACCGGGGGTTTGACACTGAAGCTTTCTTT.

The chain couples TRBV6-1 to TRBJ1-6, with D possibly being TRBD1 (6 bases). CDR1 and CDR2 (germline): MNHNS, SASEGT. This CDR3 has 17 amino acids. Trimming shortened V by 3 bases and J by 3 bases, and 15 bases separated the two germline ends. DNA of the CDR3: TGTGCCAGCAGTGATGGGTTGGGGGCGGGCTATAATTCACCCCTCCACTTT. Translated: CASSDGLGAGYNSPLHF.

The rearrangement links TRBV29-1 to TRBJ2-3; the D is unclear. In germline, CDR1 is SQVTM, CDR2 ANQGSEA. The CDR3 runs 13 residues. V was clipped by 6 bases and J by 5 bases, with 15 bases between them. The CDR3 region is CSVPSDRGDTQYF. The CDR3 DNA is TGCAGCGTACCGAGCGACCGTGGAGATACGCAGTATTTT.

J is TRBJ2-1 and V is TRBV5-1; the D gene is possibly TRBD1 (5 bases). Germline CDR1 SGHRS, CDR2 YFSETQ. The length of the CDR3 is 14 residues. V was cut by 3 bases and J by 10 bases, with 17 bases left in between. CDR3 region: CASSSGSNESEQFF. DNA of the CDR3: TGCGCCAGCAGCTCAGGGTCTAATGAAAGCGAGCAGTTCTTC.

The J gene is TRBJ1-4, the V gene TRBV6-5; 8 nucleotides align to TRBD1. V shed 7 bases and J 5 bases; nucleotides not matched to a gene: 6. The CDR3 contains 14 residues. Germline V lookup: CDR1 MNHEY, CDR2 SVGAGI. The CDR3 nucleotides read TGTGCCAGCAAGAGGGGACAGGTCAATGAAAAACTGTTTTTT. Translating it yields CASKRGQVNEKLFF.

This chain uses TRBV6-1 with TRBJ1-1, with D perhaps TRBD1 (5 bases). Germline lookup yields CDR1 MNHNS and CDR2 SASEGT. V was cut by 8 bases and J by 4 bases, with 11 bases left in between. CDR3 length equals 12 residues. The CDR3 loop reads CASGGFSTEAFF. CDR3 nucleotides: TGTGCCAGCGGGGGGTTTAGCACTGAAGCTTTCTTT.

The chain has TRBV11-1 and TRBJ2-7, with 11 nucleotides matching TRBD2. The CDR3 extends over 19 amino acids. The ends lost 4 bases at V and 3 bases at J; junction bases unmatched: 17. Germline V lookup: CDR1 SGHAT, CDR2 FQDESV (reference sequence). The CDR3 loop reads CASSWGTGPTSGSLYEQYF. The CDR3 nucleotides read TGTGCCAGCAGCTGGGGGACAGGGCCTACTAGCGGGAGTCTCTACGAGCAGTACTTC. Full variable domain (outside the CDR3, taken from reference TRBV11-1 and TRBJ2-7): EAEVAQSPRYKITEKSQAVAFWCDPISGHATLYWYRQILGQGPELLVQFQDESVVDDSQLPKDRFSAERLKGVDSTLKIQPAELGDSAMYLCASSWGTGPTSGSLYEQYFGPGTRLTVT.

This clone was seen once. Other DNA sequences in the sample encode the same CDR3. The V gene is TRBV7-6, the J gene TRBJ1-1; D is undetermined. Trimming stripped 5 bases from V and 6 bases from J, with 16 bases between. CDR3 length: 14 residues. From germline, CDR1 is SGHVS and CDR2 FNYEAQ. The CDR3 sequence is CASSQTAPGPEAFF. The CDR3 DNA is TGTGCCAGCAGCCAAACGGCCCCTGGCCCTGAAGCTTTCTTT.

The chain links TRBV5-1 to TRBJ1-4; TRBD1 matches 9 bases. CDR3 length equals 14 residues. V dropped 3 bases and J dropped 4; count of bases not matched to a gene: 1. Germline V gives CDR1 SGHRS, CDR2 YFSETQ. In DNA form, the CDR3 reads TGCGCCAGCAGCTGGGACAGGGTTAATGAAAAACTGTTTTTT. It translates to CASSWDRVNEKLFF. Filled out from reference TRBV5-1 and TRBJ1-4, the complete variable domain reads KAGVTQTPRYLIKTRGQQVTLSCSPISGHRSVSWYQQTPGQGLQFLFEYFSETQRNKGNFPGRFSGRQFSNSRSEMNVSTLELGDSALYLCASSWDRVNEKLFFGSGTQLSVL.

This clone has only one observation. The V and J genes are TRBV27 and TRBJ2-1; D is uncertain. V gave up 7 bases and J gave up 7 bases, with 14 bases separating them. The CDR3 runs to 13 residues. Germline V CDR1 and CDR2: MNHEY, SMNVEV (reference sequence). The CDR3, as DNA: TGTGCCAGCAATGCCGGCCTAGGGAATGAGCAGTTCTTC. Protein sequence: CASNAGLGNEQFF.

This clone was seen a handful of times. V and J are TRBV19 and TRBJ2-6, with 8 bases fitting TRBD1. The length of the CDR3 is 18 residues. The V and J ends lost 7 bases and 0 bases, in that order; junction bases with no gene match: 11. Germline V CDR1 and CDR2: LNHDA, SQIVND (reference sequence). The CDR3 DNA sequence: TGTGCCAGTAACCGTCCAGGACAGGGATACTCTGGGGCCAACGTCCTGACTTTC. Translating gives CASNRPGQGYSGANVLTF.